The 22 T cell receptor beta chains below come from one sample, sequenced in a study of cytomegalovirus exposure and HLA in healthy donors. The PCR was carried out with 60 Vbeta primers and 13 Jbeta primers. The assay was immunoSEQ multiplex PCR, and TCRdb's table has in-frame clones only and misses some. The sample records around 180,000 clones, over 65% being singletons. Sequenced input: PBMCs. Receptors originate from a man in his 60s in good health and CMV-seronegative.

V usage is TRBV5-1 and J usage is TRBJ2-7; TRBD2 is a possible D gene (6 bases). The CDR3 sequence is 15 residues long. Germline lookup yields CDR1 SGHRS and CDR2 YFSETQ. V was pared by 0 bases and J by 5 bases, with 15 bases between. The DNA for the CDR3 is TGCGCCAGCAGCTTGGCCGGAGGGGAAGGGCACGAGCAGTACTTC. Its protein product is CASSLAGGEGHEQYF.

This rearrangement joins TRBV4-1 to TRBJ2-1; the match to TRBD2 covers 9 bases. This CDR3 contains 15 residues. Germline V CDR1 and CDR2: MGHRA, YSYEKL. Germline trimming cut 1 base from V and 5 bases from J; bases unmatched to any gene: 3. The CDR3 spells CASSQVGLANNEQFF. CDR3 nucleotides: TGCGCCAGCAGCCAAGTCGGACTAGCGAACAATGAGCAGTTCTTC.

The rearrangement uses TRBV5-6 and TRBJ2-3; D is uncertain. CDR1 is SGHDT, CDR2 YYEEEE, per germline. Trimming took 3 bases from V and 4 from J, leaving 3 bases between them. The CDR3 loop spans 11 amino acids. Written as DNA, the CDR3 is TGTGCCAGCAGCTCCTCAGATACGCAGTATTTT. Translation gives CASSSSDTQYF.

The rearrangement joins TRBV18 to TRBJ2-2, with 9 bases that match TRBD1. CDR3 size: 15 residues. V lost 6 bases to trimming and J lost 3 bases; unmatched junction nucleotides: 5. Looked up from germline, CDR1 is KGHSH and CDR2 is LQKENI. CDR3 loop: CASSQGQGDTGELFF. In nucleotides, the CDR3 is TGTGCCAGCTCGCAGGGACAGGGCGACACCGGGGAGCTGTTTTTT.

The V gene is TRBV19, the J gene TRBJ1-2; D gene ambiguous. This CDR3 contains 11 residues. From germline, CDR1 is LNHDA and CDR2 SQIVND (reference sequence). The V end lost 7 bases, the J end lost 8 bases, and 11 bases lay between the germline ends. The CDR3 spells CASKRDMGYTF. CDR3 coding DNA: TGTGCCAGTAAGAGGGATATGGGCTACACCTTC.

The chain employs TRBV5-4 and TRBJ2-3; the match to TRBD2 covers 8 bases. The CDR3 is made up of 17 amino acids. V was pared by 4 bases and J by 2 bases, with 12 bases of the junction left unmatched. Germline V gene sequence: CDR1 SGHNT, CDR2 YYREEE (reference sequence). The CDR3: CASSPPGGAIYTDTQYF. As DNA, the CDR3 is TGTGCCAGCAGCCCCCCCGGGGGGGCGATCTACACAGATACGCAGTATTTT.

As concerns this clone: Other DNA sequences in this sample translate to the same CDR3. The rearrangement links TRBV5-1 to TRBJ2-2, with a weak D call TRBD1 (5 bases). The CDR3 extends over 14 amino acids. The V end lost 3 bases, the J end lost 2 bases, and 8 bases lay between the germline ends. Germline CDR1 reads SGHRS; CDR2 reads YFSETQ. CDR3 sequence reads: CASSSDRNTGELFF. In nucleotides, the CDR3 is TGCGCCAGCAGCTCAGACAGAAACACCGGGGAGCTGTTTTTT.

The table lists this clone with a few counts. This sequence joins TRBV5-4 and TRBJ1-3, with D maybe TRBD1 (6 bases). V was clipped by 4 bases and J by 7 bases, with 15 bases between them. The length of the CDR3 is 14 residues. The V gene's germline CDR1 is SGHNT and CDR2 YYREEE (reference sequence). Written as DNA, the CDR3 is TGTGCCAGCAGCGGAGGGGGGGGAGAGAACACCATATATTTT. This encodes CASSGGGGENTIYF.

The chain is built from TRBV5-1 and TRBJ1-1; D is uncertain. Per the germline V gene, CDR1 is SGHRS and CDR2 is YFSETQ. This CDR3 has 13 amino acids. Trimming left V 3 bases short and J 0 bases short, with 6 bases between. DNA of the CDR3: TGCGCCAGCAGCTCACAGCTGAACACTGAAGCTTTCTTT. It translates to CASSSQLNTEAFF.

This clone came up a few times. CDR3 in amino acids: CASSLADRDYGYTF. The CDR3 DNA is TGTGCCAGCAGTTTAGCGGACAGGGACTATGGCTACACCTTC. The chain employs TRBV27 and TRBJ1-2; 8 bases are a match to TRBD1. The CDR3 contains 14 residues. The V gene end was trimmed by 2 bases and the J gene end by 3 bases; junction bases not matched to a gene: 2. The V gene's germline CDR1 is MNHEY and CDR2 SMNVEV (reference sequence).

The V call is TRBV9, the J call TRBJ2-1; perhaps TRBD2 as D (5 bases). This CDR3 region has 15 residues. The V gene's germline CDR1 is SGDLS and CDR2 YYNGEE. V was clipped by 3 bases and J by 7 bases, with 17 bases between them. The CDR3 reads CASSDQPLAPNEQFF. The CDR3 coding sequence is TGTGCCAGCAGCGACCAACCTCTAGCCCCGAATGAGCAGTTCTTC.

The chain couples TRBV21-1 to TRBJ1-5; no check of the table's D call, TRBD1, against the DNA was made. TRBV21-1 is marked as a pseudogene. The CDR3 has 17 residues. CDR3 bases: TGTGCCAGCAGCAAAGCGAGGGCCAGGGGGTGGTGGCAGCCCCAGCATTTT. Its translation: CASSKARARGWWQPQHF.

The rearrangement uses TRBV9 and TRBJ2-7, with TRBD2 as a possible D gene (5 bases). The CDR3 totals 11 residues. The V gene lost 4 bases and the J gene lost 9 bases, with 11 bases spanning the gap. The germline V gene has CDR1 SGDLS and CDR2 YYNGEE. CDR3 protein: CASSLSGRQYF. CDR3 DNA sequence: TGTGCCAGCAGCCTTTCGGGGAGGCAGTACTTC.

V usage is TRBV6-5 and J usage is TRBJ1-2; possible D gene TRBD1, 6 bases. Germline-derived CDR1 and CDR2 are MNHEY and SVGAGI. The CDR3 is 12 amino acids. V lost 2 bases and J 6 bases, leaving 7 bases between the germline ends. The CDR3 DNA sequence: TGTGCCAGCAGTTACGCAGGGGATGGCTACACCTTC. Translation gives CASSYAGDGYTF.

The chain is built from TRBV6-5 and TRBJ2-7, with TRBD1 matching over 7 bases. The germline CDR1 and CDR2 sequences are MNHEY and SVGAGI. The V segment lost 8 bases and the J segment 2 bases; nucleotides outside the gene matches: 6. The CDR3 has 13 residues. The chain's CDR3 is CASAGTATYEQYF. In DNA form, the CDR3 reads TGTGCCAGCGCCGGGACAGCCACCTACGAGCAGTACTTC.

This sequence joins TRBV5-1 and TRBJ2-7, with TRBD2 as a possible D gene (5 bases). The CDR3 is made up of 14 amino acids. Trimming removed 5 bases at V and 6 bases at J, with 18 bases between. Germline CDR1 SGHRS, CDR2 YFSETQ. CDR3: CASRASGKTGEQYF. CDR3 coding DNA: TGCGCCAGCAGAGCGTCCGGGAAAACTGGCGAGCAGTACTTC.

The V and J genes are TRBV27 and TRBJ1-4, with 7 bases that match TRBD1. In germline, CDR1 is MNHEY, CDR2 SMNVEV (reference sequence). The V segment lost 4 bases and the J segment 8 bases; nucleotides outside the gene matches: 4. The CDR3 contains 13 residues. The DNA for the CDR3 is TGTGCCAGCAGTTCGGGACAGCGGGAAAAACTGTTTTTT. This sequence encodes CASSSGQREKLFF.

This chain links TRBV19 with TRBJ2-1; no clear D gene. Germline CDR1 is LNHDA and CDR2 is SQIVND (reference sequence). This CDR3 comprises 15 residues. V lost 3 bases, J lost 0 bases, and 9 bases lay in between. CDR3: CASSMGWRSYNEQFF. The DNA for the CDR3 is TGTGCCAGTAGTATGGGCTGGCGCTCCTACAATGAGCAGTTCTTC.

The rearrangement uses TRBV5-1 and TRBJ1-1; D ambiguous. V lost 0 bases to trimming and J lost 0 bases, with 6 bases between them. This CDR3 is built from 14 residues. Germline V CDR1 and CDR2: SGHRS, YFSETQ. The DNA for the CDR3 is TGCGCCAGCAGCTTGGACAGAATGAACACTGAAGCTTTCTTT. Its protein product is CASSLDRMNTEAFF.

The gene calls are TRBV19 and TRBJ2-1; D gene uncertain. The CDR3 has 15 residues. Trimming stripped 5 bases from V and 0 bases from J, with 11 bases between. The germline V gene encodes CDR1 LNHDA and CDR2 SQIVND (reference sequence). CDR3: CASSPDSSSYNEQFF. CDR3 sequence (DNA): TGTGCCAGTAGTCCCGACTCAAGCTCCTACAATGAGCAGTTCTTC.

J is TRBJ2-7 and V is TRBV30; 10 bases line up with TRBD1. This CDR3 comprises 15 residues. Germline trimming cut 0 bases from V and 5 bases from J; bases unmatched to any gene: 7. Germline CDR1 GTSNPN, CDR2 SVGIG (reference sequence). DNA of the CDR3: TGTGCCTGGAGTGTACCGTGGGGACAGGGGAACGAGCAGTACTTC. Translation gives CAWSVPWGQGNEQYF.

V is TRBV11-2 and J is TRBJ1-2; 10 bases match TRBD1. This CDR3 region has 17 residues. V was pared by 2 bases and J by 4 bases, with 10 bases of the junction left unmatched. Germline assignment: CDR1 SGHAT and CDR2 FQNNGV. DNA for the CDR3: TGTGCCAGCAGCTTATTTGTTGGGACAGGGGAGGGCTATGGCTACACCTTC. It encodes CASSLFVGTGEGYGYTF.